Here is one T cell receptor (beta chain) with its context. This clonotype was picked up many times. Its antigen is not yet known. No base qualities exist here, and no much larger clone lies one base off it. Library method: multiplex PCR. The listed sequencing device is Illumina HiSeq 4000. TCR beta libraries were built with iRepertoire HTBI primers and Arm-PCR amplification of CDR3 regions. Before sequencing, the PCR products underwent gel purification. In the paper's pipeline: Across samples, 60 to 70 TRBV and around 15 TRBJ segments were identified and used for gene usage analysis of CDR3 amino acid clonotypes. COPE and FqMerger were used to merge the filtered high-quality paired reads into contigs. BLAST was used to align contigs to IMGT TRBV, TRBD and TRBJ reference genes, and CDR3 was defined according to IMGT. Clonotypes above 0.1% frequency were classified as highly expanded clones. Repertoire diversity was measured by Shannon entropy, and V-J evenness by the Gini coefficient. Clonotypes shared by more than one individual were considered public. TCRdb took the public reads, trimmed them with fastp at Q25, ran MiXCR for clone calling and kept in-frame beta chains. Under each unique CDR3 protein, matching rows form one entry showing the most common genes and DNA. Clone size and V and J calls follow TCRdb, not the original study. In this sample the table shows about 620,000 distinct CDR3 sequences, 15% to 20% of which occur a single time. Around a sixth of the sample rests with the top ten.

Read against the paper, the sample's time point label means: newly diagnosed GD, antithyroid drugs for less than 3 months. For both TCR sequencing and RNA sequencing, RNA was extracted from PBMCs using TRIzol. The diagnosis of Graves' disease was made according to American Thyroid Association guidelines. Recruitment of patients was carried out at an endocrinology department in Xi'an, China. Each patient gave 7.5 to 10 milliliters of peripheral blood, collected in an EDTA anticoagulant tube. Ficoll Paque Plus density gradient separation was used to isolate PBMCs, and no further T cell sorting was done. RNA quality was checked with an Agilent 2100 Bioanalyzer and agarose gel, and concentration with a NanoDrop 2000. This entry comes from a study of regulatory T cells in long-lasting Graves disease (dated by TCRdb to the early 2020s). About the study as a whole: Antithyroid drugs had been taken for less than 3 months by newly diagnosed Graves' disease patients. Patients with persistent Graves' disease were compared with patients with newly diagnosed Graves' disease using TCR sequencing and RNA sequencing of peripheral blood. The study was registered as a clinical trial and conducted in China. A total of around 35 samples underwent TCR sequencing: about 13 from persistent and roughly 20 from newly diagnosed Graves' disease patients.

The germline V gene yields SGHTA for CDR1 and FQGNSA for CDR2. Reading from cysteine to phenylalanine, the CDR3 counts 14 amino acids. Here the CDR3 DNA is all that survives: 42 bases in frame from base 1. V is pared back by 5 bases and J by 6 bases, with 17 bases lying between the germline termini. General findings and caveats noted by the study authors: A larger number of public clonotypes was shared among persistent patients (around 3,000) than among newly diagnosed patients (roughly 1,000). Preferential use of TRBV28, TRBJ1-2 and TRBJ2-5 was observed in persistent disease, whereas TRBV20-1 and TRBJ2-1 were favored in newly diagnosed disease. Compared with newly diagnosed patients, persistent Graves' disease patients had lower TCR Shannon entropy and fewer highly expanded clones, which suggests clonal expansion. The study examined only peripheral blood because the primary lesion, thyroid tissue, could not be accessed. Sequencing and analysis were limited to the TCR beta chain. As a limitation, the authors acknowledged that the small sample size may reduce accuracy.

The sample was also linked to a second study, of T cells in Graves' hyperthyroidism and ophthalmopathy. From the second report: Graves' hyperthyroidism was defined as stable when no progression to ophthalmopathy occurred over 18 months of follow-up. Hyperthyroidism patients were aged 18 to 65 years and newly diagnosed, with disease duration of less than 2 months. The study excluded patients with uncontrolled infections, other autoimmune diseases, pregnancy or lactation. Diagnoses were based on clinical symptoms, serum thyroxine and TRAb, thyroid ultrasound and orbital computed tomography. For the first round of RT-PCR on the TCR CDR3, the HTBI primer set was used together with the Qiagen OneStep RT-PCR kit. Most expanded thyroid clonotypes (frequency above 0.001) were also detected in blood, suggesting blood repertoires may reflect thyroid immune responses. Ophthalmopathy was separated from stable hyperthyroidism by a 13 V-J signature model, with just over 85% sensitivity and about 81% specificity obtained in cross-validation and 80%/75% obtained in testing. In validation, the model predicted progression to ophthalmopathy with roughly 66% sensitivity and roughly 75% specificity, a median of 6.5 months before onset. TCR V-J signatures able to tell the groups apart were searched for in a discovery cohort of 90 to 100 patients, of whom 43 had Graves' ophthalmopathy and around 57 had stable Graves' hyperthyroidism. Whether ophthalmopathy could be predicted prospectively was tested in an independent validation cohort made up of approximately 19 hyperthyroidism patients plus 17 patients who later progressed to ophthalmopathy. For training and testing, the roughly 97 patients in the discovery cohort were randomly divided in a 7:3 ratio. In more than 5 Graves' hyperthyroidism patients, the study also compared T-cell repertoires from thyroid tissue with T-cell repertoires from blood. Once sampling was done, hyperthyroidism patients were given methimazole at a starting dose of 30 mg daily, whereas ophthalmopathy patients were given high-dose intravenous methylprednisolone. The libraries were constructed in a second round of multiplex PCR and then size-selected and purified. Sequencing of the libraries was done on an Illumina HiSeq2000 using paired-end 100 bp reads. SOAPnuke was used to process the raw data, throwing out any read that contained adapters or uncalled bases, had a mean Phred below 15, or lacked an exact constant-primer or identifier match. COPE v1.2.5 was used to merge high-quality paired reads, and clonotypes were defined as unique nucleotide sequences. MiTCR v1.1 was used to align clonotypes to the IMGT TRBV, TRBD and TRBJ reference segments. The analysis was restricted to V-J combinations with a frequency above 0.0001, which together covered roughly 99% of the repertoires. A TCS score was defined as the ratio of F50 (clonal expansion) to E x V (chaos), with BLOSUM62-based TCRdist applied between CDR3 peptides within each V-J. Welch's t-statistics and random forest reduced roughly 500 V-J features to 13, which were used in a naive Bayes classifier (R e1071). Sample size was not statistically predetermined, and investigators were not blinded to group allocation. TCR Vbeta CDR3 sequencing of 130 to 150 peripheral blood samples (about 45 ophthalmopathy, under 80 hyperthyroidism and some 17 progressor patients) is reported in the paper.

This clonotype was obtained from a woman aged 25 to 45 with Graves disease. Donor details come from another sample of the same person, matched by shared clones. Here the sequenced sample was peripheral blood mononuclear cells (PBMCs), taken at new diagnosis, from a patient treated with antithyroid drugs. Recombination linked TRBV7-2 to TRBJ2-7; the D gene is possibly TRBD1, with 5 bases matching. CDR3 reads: CASSLQGSAREQYF. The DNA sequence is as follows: TGTGCCAGCAGCCTCCAGGGTTCCGCCCGCGAGCAGTACTTC.